These T cell receptor beta chains were read from a single sample in a study of blood T cell repertoires in COVID-19. The method was immunoSEQ multiplex PCR; TCRdb's version includes in-frame clones alone and lacks a portion of them. The table includes about 300,000 clones, around 90% detected once. Sequenced material: PBMCs or T cells enriched from blood (not recorded which). The receptors here all came from a young woman with acute COVID-19. Both conserved end residues are part of each CDR3. Each record gives: CDR3 length, J gene, V gene, clone size, D gene, CDR3 DNA, CDR3 protein. A D gene is named only where the DNA matches it firmly. Size is stated for part of the rows, as once, few or many counts, or as a class when the clone is expanded.

15	TRBJ1-2	TRBV3-1/TRBV3-2	once	.	TGTGCCAGCAGCCAAGAATTGGCGAGCGGATATGGCTACACCTTC	CASSQELASGYGYTF
13	TRBJ2-1	TRBV7-2	.	.	TGTGCCAGCAGCTTCCCCCAGTACAATGAGCAGTTCTTC	CASSFPQYNEQFF
14	TRBJ1-1	TRBV5-1	.	TRBD1	TGCGCCAGCAGCTTGGCAGGGGGCGGAGGTGAAGCTTTCTTT	CASSLAGGGGEAFF
12	TRBJ2-7	TRBV11-2	.	.	TGTGCCAGCAGCGCGCTGCGGACTGGCCAGTACTTC	CASSALRTGQYF
15	TRBJ1-1	TRBV30	few	TRBD1	TGTGCCTGGGTCCGACAGGGGGCAAAGAACACTGAAGCTTTCTTT	CAWVRQGAKNTEAFF
16	TRBJ2-2	TRBV11-2	many	.	TGTGCCAGCAGCCTCACCCTGGGGCCGAACACCGGGGAGCTGTTTTTT	CASSLTLGPNTGELFF
17	TRBJ2-1	TRBV19	.	.	TGTGCCAGTAGTACCACTAATCAGGACACGACCTACAATGAGCAGTTCTTC	CASSTTNQDTTYNEQFF
16	TRBJ1-2	TRBV9	.	TRBD1	TGTGCCAGCGCGACCCCGGGACAGGGGACGAACTATGGCTACACCTTC	CASATPGQGTNYGYTF
13	TRBJ1-1	TRBV11-2	few	TRBD1	TGTGCCAGCAGCCCACAGGGGAGTTTTGAAGCTTTCTTT	CASSPQGSFEAFF
17	TRBJ1-3	TRBV19	.	.	TGTGCCAGTACCGTAGAACAGGGCTACTTCTCTGGAAACACCATATATTTT	CASTVEQGYFSGNTIYF
14	TRBJ2-2	TRBV9	.	.	TGTGCCAGCAGCGTTGGCGGGTCCGGGGGGGAGCTGTTTTTT	CASSVGGSGGELFF
14	TRBJ1-1	TRBV19	once	.	TGTGCCAGTAGTATTTATTTGAGCAACACTGAAGCTTTCTTT	CASSIYLSNTEAFF
19	TRBJ2-1	TRBV15	once	TRBD2	TGTGCCACCAGCAGTTGGACTAGCGGGAGGCCCCGCTCCTACAATGAGCAGTTCTTC	CATSSWTSGRPRSYNEQFF
14	TRBJ1-1	TRBV5-1	.	.	TGCGCCAGCAGCTTAGGGGCATATAACACTGAAGCTTTCTTT	CASSLGAYNTEAFF
18	TRBJ2-5	TRBV6-6	few	TRBD1	TGTGCCAGCAGTCCGGACAGGGGGCGGGTAGAGTTCCAAGAGACCCAGTACTTC	CASSPDRGRVEFQETQYF
15	TRBJ2-1	TRBV19	.	TRBD2	TGTGCCAGTAGTATCGGGACTAGCGTCTTGCATGAGCAGTTCTTC	CASSIGTSVLHEQFF
16	TRBJ2-7	TRBV27	.	.	TGTGCCAGCACCCAAGAGGCGCGGTACCCCTTATACGAGCAGTACTTC	CASTQEARYPLYEQYF
13	TRBJ2-7	TRBV2	.	.	TGTGCCAGCAGTGAAGGGGGCCCCTACGAGCAGTACTTC	CASSEGGPYEQYF
17	TRBJ1-3	TRBV13	.	TRBD1	TGTGCCAGCAGCTCCCACCGGGACAGGCTCTCAAGAAACACCATATATTTT	CASSSHRDRLSRNTIYF
15	TRBJ2-7	TRBV6-5	.	TRBD1	TGTGCCAGCAGTCAACGGACAGGACTCTCCTACGAGCAGTACTTC	CASSQRTGLSYEQYF
14	TRBJ1-3	TRBV28	.	.	TGTGCCACTTCACGGGGGGTCGCTGGAAACACCATATATTTT	CATSRGVAGNTIYF
14	TRBJ2-7	TRBV23-1	.	.	TGCGCCAGCAGTCAATCGGTGGCTTTCAGGGAGCAGTACTTC	CASSQSVAFREQYF
17	TRBJ2-7	TRBV19	.	.	TGTGCCAGTAGTCTAACCCCCCGGCAGACATCTACCTACGAGCAGTACTTC	CASSLTPRQTSTYEQYF
18	TRBJ2-1	TRBV11-3	.	TRBD2	TGTGCCAGCAGCCCTGAGGGACTAGCGGGTCCTCCCTACAATGAGCAGTTCTTC	CASSPEGLAGPPYNEQFF
15	TRBJ2-3	TRBV5-1	.	.	TGCGCCAGCAGCTATCAGGAGGGTTCCACAGATACGCAGTATTTT	CASSYQEGSTDTQYF
13	TRBJ2-5	TRBV19	.	TRBD2	TGTGCCAGTAGTTACGACGGGAGGGAGACCCAGTACTTC	CASSYDGRETQYF
14	TRBJ2-3	TRBV9	.	TRBD1	TGTGCCAGCAGCGTAGGGCAGGGGGCAGATACGCAGTATTTT	CASSVGQGADTQYF
15	TRBJ2-7	TRBV7-9	.	.	TGTGCCAGCAGCTTAGTGGGCTTAAGCTCCTACGAGCAGTACTTC	CASSLVGLSSYEQYF
15	TRBJ1-6	TRBV11-2	once	TRBD1	TGTGCCAGCAGCTTAGCTCCAGGGGGTAAATCACCCCTCCACTTT	CASSLAPGGKSPLHF
14	TRBJ2-7	TRBV7-2	.	TRBD1	TGTGCCAGCAGCCCGACAGGGGGCGGATACGAGCAGTACTTC	CASSPTGGGYEQYF
14	TRBJ1-2	TRBV7-9	.	.	TGTGCCAGCAGCTTACTTAAGGGGAACTATGGCTACACCTTC	CASSLLKGNYGYTF
15	TRBJ1-6	TRBV24-1	.	.	TGTGCCACCAGTGACTATGACAGGCAACATTCACCCCTCCACTTT	CATSDYDRQHSPLHF
15	TRBJ2-3	TRBV7-9	.	.	TGTGCCAGCAGCTACCAACAGGGTGGCACAGATACGCAGTATTTT	CASSYQQGGTDTQYF
14	TRBJ2-5	TRBV5-1	.	.	TGCGCCAGCAGCTTGGGGCAGGGCCAAGAGACCCAGTACTTC	CASSLGQGQETQYF
14	TRBJ2-7	TRBV7-9	.	.	TGTGCCAGCAGCTTAGCGGGGAGGACCTACGAGCAGTACTTC	CASSLAGRTYEQYF